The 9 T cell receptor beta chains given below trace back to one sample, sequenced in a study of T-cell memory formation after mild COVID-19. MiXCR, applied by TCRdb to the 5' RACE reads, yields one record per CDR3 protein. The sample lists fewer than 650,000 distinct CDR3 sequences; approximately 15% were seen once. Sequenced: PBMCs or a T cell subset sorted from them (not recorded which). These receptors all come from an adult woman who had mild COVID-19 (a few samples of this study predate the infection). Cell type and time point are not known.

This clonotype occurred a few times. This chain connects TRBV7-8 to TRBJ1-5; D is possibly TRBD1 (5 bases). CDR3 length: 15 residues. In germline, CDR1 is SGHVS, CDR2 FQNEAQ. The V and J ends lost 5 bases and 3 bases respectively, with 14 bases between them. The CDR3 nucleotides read TGTGCCAGCAGCATTGGGGGATCTAACAATCAGCCCCAGCATTTT. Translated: CASSIGGSNNQPQHF.

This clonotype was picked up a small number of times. Here the CDR3 DNA reads TGTGCCAGCAGCTTGGGGCGCGGGGTTCAGATATATACGCAGTATTTT. This sequence encodes CASSLGRGVQIYTQYF. The chain joins TRBV5-6 to TRBJ2-3; maybe TRBD2 (6 bases). The CDR3 is 16 amino acids. Germline V CDR1 and CDR2: SGHDT, YYEEEE. The V and J ends lost 0 bases and 7 bases respectively, with 18 bases between them.

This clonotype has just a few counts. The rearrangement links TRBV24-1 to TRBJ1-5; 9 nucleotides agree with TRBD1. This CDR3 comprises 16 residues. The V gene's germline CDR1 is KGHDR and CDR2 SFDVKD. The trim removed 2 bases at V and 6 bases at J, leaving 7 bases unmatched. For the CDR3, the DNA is TGTGCCACCAGTGATTCGGGACAGGGAGATGTTCAGCCCCAGCATTTT. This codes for CATSDSGQGDVQPQHF.

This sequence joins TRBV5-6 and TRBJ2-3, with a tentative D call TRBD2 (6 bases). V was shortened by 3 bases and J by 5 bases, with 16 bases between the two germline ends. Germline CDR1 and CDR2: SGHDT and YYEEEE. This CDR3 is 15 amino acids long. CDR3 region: CASSSNPRGLDTQYF. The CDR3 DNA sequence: TGTGCCAGCAGCTCGAACCCGCGGGGTTTAGATACGCAGTATTTT. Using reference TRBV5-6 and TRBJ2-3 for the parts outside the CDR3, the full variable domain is DAGVTQSPTHLIKTRGQQVTLRCSPKSGHDTVSWYQQALGQGPQFIFQYYEEEERQRGNFPDRFSGHQFPNYSSELNVNALLLGDSALYLCASSSNPRGLDTQYFGPGTRLTVL.

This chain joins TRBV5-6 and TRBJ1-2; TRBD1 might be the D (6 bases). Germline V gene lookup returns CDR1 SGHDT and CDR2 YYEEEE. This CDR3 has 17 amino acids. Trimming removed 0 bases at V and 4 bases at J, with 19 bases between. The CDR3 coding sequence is TGTGCCAGCAGCTTGGCCAAGTTCGGGGGGCACGTCTATGGCTACACCTTC. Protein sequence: CASSLAKFGGHVYGYTF.

DNA for the CDR3: TGCGCCAGCAGCTTGGTGTCACCAGAGACCCAGTACTTC. It codes for CASSLVSPETQYF. This chain connects TRBV5-1 to TRBJ2-5; no reliable D call. V lost 0 bases, J lost 4 bases, and 7 bases lay in between. This CDR3 comprises 13 residues. Looked up from germline, CDR1 is SGHRS and CDR2 is YFSETQ.

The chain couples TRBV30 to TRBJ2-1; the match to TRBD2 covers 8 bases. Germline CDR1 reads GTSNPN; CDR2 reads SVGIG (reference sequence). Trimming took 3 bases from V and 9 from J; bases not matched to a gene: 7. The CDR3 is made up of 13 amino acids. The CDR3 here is CAWSYGGASEQFF. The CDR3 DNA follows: TGTGCCTGGAGCTACGGGGGGGCCAGTGAGCAGTTCTTC.

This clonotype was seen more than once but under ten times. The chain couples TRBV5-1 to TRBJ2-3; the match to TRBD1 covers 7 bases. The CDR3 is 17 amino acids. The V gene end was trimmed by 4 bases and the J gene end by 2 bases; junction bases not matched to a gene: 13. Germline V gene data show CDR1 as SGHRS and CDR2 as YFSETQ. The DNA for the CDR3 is TGCGCCAGCAGCCTAATCACCGGGACAGCAGTCACAGATACGCAGTATTTT. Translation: CASSLITGTAVTDTQYF.

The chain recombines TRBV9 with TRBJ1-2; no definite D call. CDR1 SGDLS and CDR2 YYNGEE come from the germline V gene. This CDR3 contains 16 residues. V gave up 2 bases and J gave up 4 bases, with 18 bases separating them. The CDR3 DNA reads TGTGCCAGCAGCGTGAATCTTCTTAGGGAGGGCTATGGCTACACCTTC. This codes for CASSVNLLREGYGYTF.